The rows below give T cell receptor beta chains drawn from one sample of a study of blood T cell repertoires in COVID-19. Profiling relied on immunoSEQ multiplex PCR, and the TCRdb table lists in-frame clones only, not all of them. The sample records a few hundred thousand clones, about 85% being singletons. Source material: PBMCs or T cells enriched from blood (not recorded which). The receptors come from a woman aged 55 to 70 who had recovered from COVID-19. Both conserved end residues are part of each CDR3. A D gene is named only where the DNA matches it firmly. Size values are once, few and many counts, or a class for expanded clones, and some rows have none.

D | length | size | J | V | DNA | CDR3
- | 16 | - | TRBJ2-3 | TRBV30 | TGTGCCTGGAGTGTACGGTTGGGGGGGGCCCCCGATACGCAGTATTTT | CAWSVRLGGAPDTQYF
TRBD2 | 16 | - | TRBJ2-3 | TRBV5-1 | TGCGCCAGCAGCTTGTGGGCTAGCGGGGTGACAGATACGCAGTATTTT | CASSLWASGVTDTQYF
- | 15 | - | TRBJ2-1 | TRBV3-1/TRBV3-2 | TGTGCCAGCAGCCCGGGGGGCTGGACCTACAATGAGCAGTTCTTC | CASSPGGWTYNEQFF
- | 16 | - | TRBJ2-3 | TRBV21-1 | TGTGCCAGCAGCAAAGTTGAGGCGATCGGCACAGATACGCAGTATTTT | CASSKVEAIGTDTQYF
TRBD1 | 14 | - | TRBJ1-6 | TRBV5-1 | TGCGCCAGCAGCTTGGGGACAGGGAGTGCACCCCTCCACTTT | CASSLGTGSAPLHF
TRBD2 | 16 | once | TRBJ2-7 | TRBV5-4 | TGTGCCAGCAGCTTGAGGGGACTAGCGGGGCGATACGAGCAGTACTTC | CASSLRGLAGRYEQYF
- | 15 | - | TRBJ2-3 | TRBV4-1 | TGCGCCAGCAGCCAAGGTCTAGGCTCTGTCCATACGCAGTATTTT | CASSQGLGSVHTQYF
- | 14 | - | TRBJ2-3 | TRBV3-1/TRBV3-2 | TGTGCCAGCAGCCAAGCTCTGAGGATAGATACGCAGTATTTT | CASSQALRIDTQYF
- | 17 | - | TRBJ2-3 | TRBV12-1 | TGTGCCAGCAGCTTTGTGTGTCAGCGTACTAGCACAGATACGCAGTATTTT | CASSFVCQRTSTDTQYF
- | 15 | few | TRBJ2-6 | TRBV2 | TGTGCCAGCATGGACTTCCAGGGGTGGGCCAACGTCCTGACTTTC | CASMDFQGWANVLTF
TRBD1 | 13 | few | TRBJ1-2 | TRBV5-1 | TGCGCCAGCAGCTTGGGACAGGGTGGAGGCTACACCTTC | CASSLGQGGGYTF
- | 13 | - | TRBJ1-1 | TRBV19 | TGTGCCAGTAGTAGGGACAAGAACACTGAAGCTTTCTTT | CASSRDKNTEAFF
TRBD1 | 14 | few | TRBJ1-2 | TRBV19 | TGTGCCAGTAACAGGGGGGTCGCTAACTATGGCTACACCTTC | CASNRGVANYGYTF
- | 14 | - | TRBJ1-6 | TRBV6-2/TRBV6-3 | TGTGCCAGCAGTTCATTTATCCAGAATTCACCCCTCCACTTT | CASSSFIQNSPLHF
TRBD2 | 15 | - | TRBJ2-1 | TRBV6-5 | TGTGCCAGCAGTACCCCCCTAGCGGTAGACAATGAGCAGTTCTTC | CASSTPLAVDNEQFF
- | 13 | once | TRBJ1-5 | TRBV30 | TGTGCCTGGAGTCGGCAGGGAGGTCAGCCCCAGCATTTT | CAWSRQGGQPQHF
- | 11 | - | TRBJ2-3 | TRBV29-1 | TGCAGCGTTGACAACACAGATACGCAGTATTTT | CSVDNTDTQYF
TRBD2 | 15 | - | TRBJ2-1 | TRBV2 | TGTGCCAGCTACCAAGGGGGCGGGGGGGCCCAGGAGCAGTTCTTC | CASYQGGGGAQEQFF
TRBD1 | 16 | - | TRBJ2-5 | TRBV5-1 | TGCGCCAGCAGCTTCGGGGGACAGGGGGCAAGAGAGACCCAGTACTTC | CASSFGGQGARETQYF
TRBD2 | 15 | once | TRBJ2-3 | TRBV19 | TGTGCCACCTCCTTGAGGACTAGTAACGCAGATACGCAGTATTTT | CATSLRTSNADTQYF
TRBD1 | 16 | - | TRBJ1-1 | TRBV11-3 | TGTGCCAGCAGCTTAGACTGGACAGGGGGAGGGACTGAAGCTTTCTTT | CASSLDWTGGGTEAFF
- | 13 | - | TRBJ1-4 | TRBV5-5 | TGTGCCACCAGGACAGCAAGTAATGAAAAACTGTTTTTT | CATRTASNEKLFF
TRBD1 | 15 | - | TRBJ1-5 | TRBV10-1 | TGCGCCAGGGACGACAGGGAAAATAGCAATCAGCCCCAGCATTTT | CARDDRENSNQPQHF
- | 15 | once | TRBJ1-1 | TRBV25-1 | TGTGCCAGCAGCGCCAAGCTCAGGGGGAACACTGAAGCTTTCTTT | CASSAKLRGNTEAFF
- | 17 | - | TRBJ1-5 | TRBV10-2 | TGCGCCAGCAGCCAGCTATCGGGCAGGGGTCCCCAAAGGCCCCAGCATTTT | CASSQLSGRGPQRPQHF
- | 14 | - | TRBJ1-1 | TRBV2 | TGTGCCAGCAGTGATATGGGGTCCGGAGGTGAAGCTTTCTTT | CASSDMGSGGEAFF
TRBD2 | 16 | - | TRBJ2-3 | TRBV5-4 | TGTGCCAGCAGCCCGGCTGGCGGGGGGGCAGCAGATACGCAGTATTTT | CASSPAGGGAADTQYF
TRBD1 | 17 | - | TRBJ1-6 | TRBV18 | TGTGCCAGCTCAACGATAGCGCCGGGACAGGGGAATTCACCCCTCCACTTT | CASSTIAPGQGNSPLHF
- | 18 | - | TRBJ1-6 | TRBV2 | TGTGCCAGAGGGGCCGGGGGGGCAGCGAGCTCCTATAATTCACCCCTCCACTTT | CARGAGGAASSYNSPLHF
TRBD1 | 14 | - | TRBJ2-3 | TRBV5-8 | TGTGCCAGCAGCCTGGACAGGGGCACAGATACGCAGTATTTT | CASSLDRGTDTQYF
TRBD1 | 14 | - | TRBJ1-2 | TRBV29-1 | TGCAGCGTTGAGGGGTCGGACAGGGGTTTTGGCTACACCTTC | CSVEGSDRGFGYTF
TRBD1 | 21 | - | TRBJ1-3 | TRBV12-5 | TGTGCTAGTGGTTTGGCCCCGAGGTGGACAGGAAACATCTTATCCGGAAACACCATATATTTT | CASGLAPRWTGNILSGNTIYF
- | 11 | - | TRBJ1-2 | TRBV20-1 | TGCAAAGTGTGGCACGTCTATGGCTACACCTTC | CKVWHVYGYTF
TRBD1 | 14 | - | TRBJ1-4 | TRBV5-1 | TGCGCCAGCGGGGCGACAGGGTCGGGTGAAAAACTGTTTTTT | CASGATGSGEKLFF
- | 16 | - | TRBJ1-5 | TRBV27 | TGTGCCAGCAAAGCCGGACACCTAAGGATCAATCAGCCCCAGCATTTT | CASKAGHLRINQPQHF
- | 13 | - | TRBJ1-1 | TRBV19 | TGTGCCAGTAGTACACGCGGGAACACTGAAGCTTTCTTT | CASSTRGNTEAFF
- | 17 | - | TRBJ2-1 | TRBV9 | TGTGCCAGCAGCTCGGGACTTTCCCAGAGCTCCTACAATGAGCAGTTCTTC | CASSSGLSQSSYNEQFF
- | 16 | - | TRBJ1-3 | TRBV12-5 | TGTGCTAGTGCCCTTTTTGGGGGGTCTGCTGGAAACACCATATATTTT | CASALFGGSAGNTIYF
TRBD2 | 18 | - | TRBJ2-1 | TRBV19 | TGTGCCAGTAGTCTCCCCAGACTAGCGGGGGGTCCCTACAATGAGCAGTTCTTC | CASSLPRLAGGPYNEQFF
- | 14 | - | TRBJ1-1 | TRBV28 | TGTGCCAGCAGTCCGAGATACCGGCGGACTGAAGCTTTCTTT | CASSPRYRRTEAFF
- | 13 | once | TRBJ1-2 | TRBV5-5 | TGTGCCAGCAGCTTCCTAAGCCGCTATGGCTACACCTTC | CASSFLSRYGYTF
TRBD1 | 14 | - | TRBJ2-5 | TRBV6-5 | TGTGCCAGCAGGCGGACAGGGGGGAAACTCGACCAGTACTTC | CASRRTGGKLDQYF
TRBD1 | 17 | few | TRBJ2-2 | TRBV3-1/TRBV3-2 | TGTGCCAGCAGCCAAGCCGGACAGGGGCGATCCACCGGGGAGCTGTTTTTT | CASSQAGQGRSTGELFF
- | 15 | - | TRBJ1-2 | TRBV3-1/TRBV3-2 | TGTGCCAGCAGCCGCCCGGACAGCGAGAGATATGGCTACACCTTC | CASSRPDSERYGYTF
- | 12 | - | TRBJ1-2 | TRBV7-2 | TGTGCCAGCAGTCAAACTAGTAGCGGCTACACCTTC | CASSQTSSGYTF
TRBD1 | 16 | - | TRBJ1-5 | TRBV5-1 | TGCGCCAGCAGCTCCGGGGACAGGGATAGCAATCAGCCCCAGCATTTT | CASSSGDRDSNQPQHF
- | 13 | - | TRBJ2-5 | TRBV2 | TGTGCCAGCAGTGAGTTACCCGGAGAGACCCAGTACTTC | CASSELPGETQYF
TRBD1 | 16 | once | TRBJ1-2 | TRBV7-2 | TGTGCCAGCAGCACCTCCGGGACAGGGTTGGGAAGAGGCTACACCTTC | CASSTSGTGLGRGYTF
- | 12 | once | TRBJ2-7 | TRBV27 | TGTGCCAGCAGTTTGGGAGGCTACGAGCAGTACTTC | CASSLGGYEQYF
- | 14 | - | TRBJ2-7 | TRBV7-2 | TGTGCCAGCAGCTTAGGAGGTCCGACGTACGAGCAGTACTTC | CASSLGGPTYEQYF
- | 13 | - | TRBJ1-1 | TRBV5-6 | TGTGCCAGCAGCTTGGGTGAGGGGGCTGAAGCTTTCTTT | CASSLGEGAEAFF
- | 13 | - | TRBJ2-7 | TRBV5-1 | TGCGCCAGCTCCCTGGGCGGCGGAGGAGAGCAGTACTTC | CASSLGGGGEQYF
- | 13 | - | TRBJ1-6 | TRBV19 | TGTGCCAGTAGTCCGCAGATAAATTCACCCCTCCACTTT | CASSPQINSPLHF
TRBD1 | 14 | - | TRBJ2-3 | TRBV6-5 | TGTGCCAGCAGAAGGACAGGGGTTTCAGATACGCAGTATTTT | CASRRTGVSDTQYF
- | 13 | - | TRBJ1-2 | TRBV24-1 | TGTGCCACCAGTGATACAGGGCGGTGGGGCTACACCTTC | CATSDTGRWGYTF